These 27 T cell receptor beta chains came from one sample sequenced in a study of human T cells and chemical hapten exposure. Documented time point: pre-sensitization, week 0. Documented treatment: therapeutic diphenylcyclopropenone sensitization with weekly scalp DPC. TCRdb called the RACE reads again in MiXCR, with one record for every CDR3 protein. The sample shows roughly 250,000 distinct CDR3 sequences, approximately 8.6% of them seen only once. Sample: whole blood, taken in connection with sensitization to the hapten diphenylcyclopropenone (DPC). Receptors originate from a woman between 35 and 50 years old with alopecia areata. Some clones in this sample may be carry-over from other donors' samples.

About this clonotype: This clone may be a read error of a much larger clone one base away. In this CDR3 the conserved last residue, phenylalanine or tryptophan, is missing, so a read error is likely. The V gene is TRBV11-3, the J gene TRBJ2-1, with 7 bases that match TRBD1. The ends lost 2 bases at V and 6 bases at J; junction bases unmatched: 1. The CDR3 runs 13 residues. Germline V gene sequence: CDR1 SGHNT, CDR2 YENEEA. CDR3 protein: CASSLSGGNEQFY. The CDR3, as DNA: TGTGCCAGCAGCTTATCAGGGGGCAATGAGCAGTTCTAC.

This clonotype was counted between two and nine times. This chain joins TRBV7-2 and TRBJ2-1; 9 positions agree with TRBD2. There are 13 residues in the CDR3. The ends lost 7 bases at V and 14 bases at J; junction bases unmatched: 12. Germline lookup yields CDR1 SGHTA and CDR2 FQGNSA. The CDR3 region has the DNA TGTGCCAGCAAGATGGGCGGGAGGGAGCAGGAGTTCTTC. This gives the protein CASKMGGREQEFF.

This clonotype turned up a few times. The V and J genes are TRBV7-2 and TRBJ1-3; D not resolved. Between the trimmed V and J ends, which lost 3 bases and 2 bases, there was a span of 5 bases. This CDR3 spans 13 amino acids. Looked up from germline, CDR1 is SGHTA and CDR2 is FQGNSA. The CDR3 region has the DNA TGTGCCAGCAGCTTTCAGGCTGGAAACACCATATATTTT. It translates to CASSFQAGNTIYF.

The chain carries TRBV10-3 and TRBJ1-5, with D maybe TRBD1 (5 bases). This CDR3 has 16 residues. Germline CDR1 is ENHRY and CDR2 is SYGVKD. V lost 6 bases, J lost 0 bases, and 15 bases lay in between. The DNA for the CDR3 is TGTGCCATCAGGGCGGGCCCAGACAGTAGCAATCAGCCCCAGCATTTT. Translated: CAIRAGPDSSNQPQHF.

This clonotype was found once. The V and J genes are TRBV5-1 and TRBJ2-1; 7 bases fit TRBD2. The J segment lost 6 bases and the V segment lost 2 bases, leaving 8 bases of the junction unmatched. Germline V CDR1 and CDR2: SGHRS, YFSETQ. CDR3 length equals 15 residues. The DNA of the CDR3 is TGCGCCAGCAGCTTCATGGCGGGAGATGTCAATGAGCAGTTCTTC. The encoded protein is CASSFMAGDVNEQFF. Using reference TRBV5-1 and TRBJ2-1 for the parts outside the CDR3, the full variable domain is KAGVTQTPRYLIKTRGQQVTLSCSPISGHRSVSWYQQTPGQGLQFLFEYFSETQRNKGNFPGRFSGRQFSNSRSEMNVSTLELGDSALYLCASSFMAGDVNEQFFGPGTRLTVL.

This clonotype was seen only a few times. The rearrangement links TRBV2 to TRBJ2-2, with 8 nucleotides matching TRBD2. CDR3 size: 14 residues. V lost 7 bases to trimming and J lost 4 bases; unmatched junction nucleotides: 5. Germline V lookup: CDR1 SNHLY, CDR2 FYNNEI. In nucleotides, the CDR3 is TGTGCCAGCAACGGGCTAGCGGGCACCGGGGAGCTGTTTTTT. Its translation is CASNGLAGTGELFF.

This clonotype was picked up many times. This rearrangement joins TRBV5-1 to TRBJ2-6; 8 bases are shared with TRBD1. The junction had 10 bases not matched to a gene; V was cut back by 4 bases and J by 4 bases. The CDR3 is 17 amino acids. The germline V gene encodes CDR1 SGHRS and CDR2 YFSETQ. The CDR3 DNA is TGCGCCAGCAGCACGGCAGGGGGCTGGACCGGGGCCAACGTCCTGACTTTC. It yields the protein CASSTAGGWTGANVLTF.

This clonotype was counted at least ten times. The chain combines TRBV12-3 or TRBV12-4 with TRBJ2-5; D is possibly TRBD1 or TRBD2 (6 bases each). The CDR3 contains 12 residues. Trimming shortened V by 9 bases and J by 4 bases, and 12 bases separated the two germline ends. This chain's CDR3 is CASRGVGETQYF. The CDR3 DNA sequence: TGTGCCAGTAGGGGGGTCGGAGAGACCCAGTACTTC.

The V gene is TRBV5-4, the J gene TRBJ1-2, with 9 bases matching TRBD1. Per the germline V gene, CDR1 is SGHNT and CDR2 is YYREEE (reference sequence). This CDR3 contains 15 residues. V shed 4 bases and J 7 bases; nucleotides not matched to a gene: 11. The CDR3 bases are TGTGCCAGCAGCGCTGACTTACAGGGGGCGCGTGGCTACACCTTC. This sequence encodes CASSADLQGARGYTF.

This clonotype was found many times. V gene TRBV6-5 combines with J gene TRBJ2-2; possible D gene TRBD2, 6 bases. Germline V gene data show CDR1 as MNHEY and CDR2 as SVGAGI. The germline V and J ends were trimmed by 7 bases and 0 bases, with 18 bases remaining between them. The CDR3 spans 17 residues. Here the CDR3 DNA reads TGTGCCAGCACCCCCCGTGGCGGGAACGCGAACACCGGGGAGCTGTTTTTT. It codes for CASTPRGGNANTGELFF.

This clonotype showed up just a few times. This chain's CDR3 is CASSLVGATGELFF. The CDR3 DNA reads as TGTGCCAGCAGCTTAGTAGGGGCCACCGGGGAGCTGTTTTTT. The chain is built from TRBV7-6 and TRBJ2-2; TRBD1 is a possible D gene (5 bases). The CDR3 length is 14 residues. Trimming cost V 1 base and J 4 bases, with 7 bases left between them. Germline CDR1 SGHVS, CDR2 FNYEAQ.

The J gene is TRBJ2-3, the V gene TRBV19; 7 bases align to TRBD1. Germline V CDR1 and CDR2: LNHDA, SQIVND (reference sequence). J was trimmed by 2 bases and V by 7 bases; bases with no gene match: 9. This CDR3 contains 15 residues. CDR3 sequence reads: CASNIYTGATDTQYF. The DNA for the CDR3 is TGTGCCAGTAATATTTACACAGGGGCCACAGATACGCAGTATTTT.

CDR3: CASSYSTTGTYEQYF. CDR3 coding DNA: TGTGCCAGCAGTTACTCGACAACAGGGACCTACGAGCAGTACTTC. V usage is TRBV6-5 and J usage is TRBJ2-7, with a weak D call TRBD1 (6 bases). Germline V gene data show CDR1 as MNHEY and CDR2 as SVGAGI. The CDR3 runs to 15 residues. Trimming shortened V by 0 bases and J by 2 bases, and 11 bases separated the two germline ends.

This clonotype was recorded many times. The chain employs TRBV7-2 and TRBJ2-5; 8 bases are shared with TRBD1. The CDR3 runs to 14 residues. The germline V gene encodes CDR1 SGHTA and CDR2 FQGNSA. V was pared by 2 bases and J by 4 bases, with 3 bases of the junction left unmatched. The CDR3 loop reads CASSLRTGTETQYF. The CDR3 DNA sequence: TGTGCCAGCAGCTTAAGGACAGGGACAGAGACCCAGTACTTC.

The chain uses TRBV2 and TRBJ1-1, with D perhaps matching TRBD1 (6 bases). The CDR3 length is 10 residues. V gave up 8 bases and J gave up 12 bases, with 13 bases separating them. CDR1 is SNHLY and CDR2 is FYNNEI in the germline V gene. This CDR3 is CASQGTFPFF. The CDR3 nucleotides are TGTGCCAGCCAAGGGACATTTCCTTTCTTT. Full variable domain (rest looked up from reference TRBV2 and TRBJ1-1): EPEVTQTPSHQVTQMGQEVILRCVPISNHLYFYWYRQILGQKVEFLVSFYNNEISEKSEIFDDQFSVERPDGSNFTLKIRSTKLEDSAMYFCASQGTFPFFGQGTRLTVV.

This clonotype appeared many times. The chain links TRBV6-4 to TRBJ2-3; a possible D gene is TRBD2 (6 bases). The germline V gene encodes CDR1 MRHNA and CDR2 SNTAGT. Trimming stripped 2 bases from V and 3 bases from J, with 9 bases between. The CDR3 loop spans 14 amino acids. This CDR3 reads CASSDKGGTDTQYF. DNA of the CDR3: TGTGCCAGCAGTGACAAAGGAGGGACAGATACGCAGTATTTT.

In this sample, this clonotype turned up many times. The chain is built from TRBV29-1 and TRBJ2-5; 8 bases match TRBD2. The CDR3 is 14 residues long. Germline trimming cut 3 bases from V and 5 bases from J; bases unmatched to any gene: 8. CDR1 and CDR2 from the germline V gene are SQVTM and ANQGSEA. The CDR3, as DNA: TGCAGCGTTGAGAGGGCGGGAGGAGGGGAGACCCAGTACTTC. Translation gives CSVERAGGGETQYF.

This clonotype was counted between two and nine times. The V call is TRBV14, the J call TRBJ2-7; D remains unclear. This CDR3 comprises 17 residues. Trimming removed 3 bases at V and 5 bases at J, with 23 bases between. Looked up from germline, CDR1 is SGHDN and CDR2 is FVKESK. CDR3 coding DNA: TGTGCCAGCAGCCACCACCTCTCCTGGGGTTCTCCGCACGAGCAGTACTTC. Its translation is CASSHHLSWGSPHEQYF.

The chain employs TRBV20-1 and TRBJ2-1, with a weak D call TRBD2 (7 bases). Looked up from germline, CDR1 is DFQATT and CDR2 is SNEGSKA (reference sequence). CDR3 length equals 14 residues. Trimming took off 3 bases at V and 6 bases at J, with 15 bases between the two ends. CDR3 residues: CSASQGGAANEQFF. CDR3 coding DNA: TGCAGTGCTAGCCAAGGGGGGGCGGCCAATGAGCAGTTCTTC.

V is TRBV7-8 and J is TRBJ1-2; D remains unclear. The CDR3 length is 15 residues. Germline V gene lookup returns CDR1 SGHVS and CDR2 FQNEAQ. Trimming left V 1 base short and J 8 bases short, with 17 bases between. Here the CDR3 DNA reads TGTGCCAGCAGCTTAGGGCTTCAGACTGGGCAGGGCTACACCTTC. It encodes CASSLGLQTGQGYTF.

This clonotype was seen a few times. The rearrangement joins TRBV4-1 to TRBJ1-2; 9 bases are a match to TRBD1. The V segment lost 0 bases and the J segment 4 bases; nucleotides outside the gene matches: 0. Germline V gene data show CDR1 as MGHRA and CDR2 as YSYEKL. The CDR3 has 14 residues. The CDR3 DNA reads TGCGCCAGCAGCCAAGAGACAGGGGGCTATGGCTACACCTTC. It translates to CASSQETGGYGYTF.

This clonotype has more than one count but fewer than ten. The junction departs from the called germline gene at one end, perhaps through a read error. The DNA of the CDR3 is TGTGCCAGCACTTTAGACGAGACCCAGTACTTC. This encodes CASTLDETQYF. The chain joins TRBV12-3 or TRBV12-4 to TRBJ2-5; no clear D gene. The CDR3 runs to 11 residues.

This clonotype has only a few counts. CDR3 protein: CATSDLLRGETQYF. The CDR3 DNA reads as TGTGCCACCAGTGATTTACTCAGGGGAGAGACCCAGTACTTC. The V and J genes are TRBV24-1 and TRBJ2-5; the D gene is possibly TRBD1 (6 bases). The germline V and J ends were trimmed by 1 base and 4 bases, with 9 bases remaining between them. The V gene's germline CDR1 is KGHDR and CDR2 SFDVKD. The CDR3 sequence is 14 residues long.

V and J are TRBV7-3 and TRBJ1-1; unclear D gene. Trimming cost V 2 bases and J 0 bases, with 7 bases left between them. CDR1 is SGHTA and CDR2 is FQGTGA in the germline V gene. The CDR3 extends over 14 amino acids. DNA for the CDR3: TGTGCCAGCAGCTTATCGGCCTTGAACACTGAAGCTTTCTTT. Translated, it gives CASSLSALNTEAFF.

This clonotype turned up a few times. The chain carries TRBV5-1 and TRBJ2-7, with D perhaps TRBD1 (6 bases). Germline V gene lookup returns CDR1 SGHRS and CDR2 YFSETQ. Trimming cost V 1 base and J 3 bases, with 11 bases left between them. The CDR3 has 14 residues. CDR3 region: CASSLKGQLYEQYF. For the CDR3, the DNA is TGCGCCAGCAGCTTGAAGGGACAACTCTACGAGCAGTACTTC.

This chain connects TRBV20-1 to TRBJ2-3, with a tentative D call TRBD2 (5 bases). The V end lost 1 base, the J end lost 6 bases, and 17 bases lay between the germline ends. CDR3 length equals 15 residues. CDR1 is DFQATT and CDR2 is SNEGSKA in the germline V gene (reference sequence). The DNA of the CDR3 is TGCAGTGCTAGAGTCCCCGGGGATTTTTTTGATACGCAGTATTTT. Its translation is CSARVPGDFFDTQYF.

J is TRBJ2-7 and V is TRBV11-2; D may be TRBD2 (5 bases). The CDR3 loop spans 15 amino acids. CDR1 and CDR2 (germline): SGHAT, FQNNGV. V was pared by 3 bases and J by 3 bases, with 15 bases between. The CDR3 reads CASSFHQDSYYEQYF. The CDR3 DNA reads as TGTGCCAGCAGCTTTCACCAGGACTCCTACTACGAGCAGTACTTC.